The source of this TCR beta chain is a study of Ad26.COV2.S vaccination and SARS-CoV-2 variants. Germline-derived CDR1 and CDR2 are SGHAT and FQNNGV. Trimming pared 5 bases from V and 4 bases from J, leaving 14 bases between. The CDR3 totals 14 residues. The data were produced by immunoSEQ multiplex PCR, yet TCRdb's version contains in-frame clones alone and is incomplete. Here the sample spans some 350,000 clones, 92% being singletons. The chain couples TRBV11-2 to TRBJ1-1; no clear D gene. The specimen was peripheral blood, collected after recovery from COVID-19. This clonotype was obtained from a human donor who had recovered from COVID-19. The CDR3 loop is CASSTNGVSTEAFF. The CDR3 DNA follows: TGTGCCAGCAGCACCAACGGGGTTAGCACTGAAGCTTTCTTT.